The clone carrying this T cell receptor beta chain was observed at least ten times. Its cognate antigen is unknown. Time point here: persistent/refractory GD, antithyroid drugs over 5 years with positive TRAb. PBMC-extracted RNA yielded the TCR library. This entry is derived from a study of regulatory T cells in long-lasting Graves disease. Background on the study: More than 5 years of antithyroid drugs with positive TSH receptor antibodies defined persistent Graves' disease. Study results and limitations: TRBV28 was favored in persistent disease, as were TRBJ1-2 and TRBJ2-5. TCR diversity was lower in persistent Graves' patients (versus newly diagnosed ones).

Germline CDR1 is ENHRY and CDR2 is SYGVKD. V was pared by 3 bases and J by 6 bases, with 6 bases of the junction left unmatched. The CDR3 runs to 15 residues. TCR beta libraries were built with iRepertoire HTBI primers and Arm-PCR of CDR3 regions. Original processing methods: Spanning all samples, the identified segments comprised over 50 TRBV and 14 to 15 TRBJ. From the multiplex PCR reads, TCRdb called clonotypes with MiXCR, one entry per CDR3 protein. The V and J calls, along with clone size, are taken from TCRdb and not from the paper's own processing. The sample shows almost 350,000 distinct CDR3 sequences, less than 20% of them seen only once.

J is TRBJ1-5 and V is TRBV10-3, with 9 bases lining up with TRBD1. This material consisted of peripheral blood mononuclear cells (PBMCs), taken when the disease was refractory, from a patient treated with antithyroid drugs. The receptor was derived from a female donor with Graves disease. CDR3 sequence (DNA): TGTGCCATCAGTGAAGGACAGGGGCGAGGTCAGCCCCAGCATTTT. It encodes CAISEGQGRGQPQHF.